The 26 T cell receptor beta chains listed next were all sequenced from one sample in a study of OX40 agonist ivuxolimab in advanced cancers. The method was the immunoSEQ multiplex PCR assay. TCRdb carries this immuneACCESS record with in-frame sequences only. Its versions omit some clonotypes, under half of them owing to an unresolved V gene in the studies checked, with the rest unexplained. Here the sample has roughly 34,000 clones; 65% to 85% occur a single time. The ten top clones hold roughly 1.9% of the sample. Sequenced material: CD4+ or CD8+ T cells sorted from blood, taken in a trial of the OX40 agonist ivuxolimab. The receptor set was obtained from an adult with an advanced solid tumor such as melanoma, head and neck, liver or kidney cancer.

A few counts support this clone. The chain uses TRBV4-2 and TRBJ1-2; tentative D call: TRBD1 (5 bases). This CDR3 has 15 amino acids. V lost 1 base and J lost 2, with 11 bases in between. Germline CDR1 reads LGHNA; CDR2 reads YNFKEQ. CDR3: CASSQVEGQNYGYTF. The CDR3 DNA sequence: TGTGCCAGCAGCCAAGTGGAGGGGCAGAACTATGGCTACACCTTC.

The chain uses TRBV19 and TRBJ2-5; either TRBD1 or TRBD2 may fit D (6 bases each). The CDR3 contains 15 residues. Looked up from germline, CDR1 is LNHDA and CDR2 is SQIVND (reference sequence). Trimming removed 3 bases from V and 0 bases from J, with 11 bases in between. The CDR3 reads CASSIKGGYQETQYF. CDR3 sequence (DNA): TGTGCCAGTAGTATTAAGGGGGGTTACCAAGAGACCCAGTACTTC.

The J gene is TRBJ2-5, the V gene TRBV4-1; D tentatively reads TRBD1 or TRBD2 (5 bases each). Germline-derived CDR1 and CDR2 are MGHRA and YSYEKL. Trimming left V 0 bases short and J 2 bases short, with 13 bases between. This CDR3 has 16 amino acids. The DNA for the CDR3 is TGCGCCAGCAGCCAAGAGGGACGGGCTTCGCAAGAGACCCAGTACTTC. It translates to CASSQEGRASQETQYF.

The J gene is TRBJ2-7, the V gene TRBV2; the match to TRBD2 covers 7 bases. The CDR3 is 14 amino acids. Germline CDR1 SNHLY, CDR2 FYNNEI. The ends lost 1 base at V and 4 bases at J; junction bases unmatched: 4. CDR3 sequence (DNA): TGTGCCAGCAGTGAAGGGGAGGGAGTATACGAGCAGTACTTC. Protein: CASSEGEGVYEQYF.

This clone was picked up a small number of times. This chain links TRBV28 with TRBJ2-3; 8 nucleotides agree with TRBD2. The CDR3 runs to 15 residues. Germline trimming cut 4 bases from V and 7 bases from J; bases unmatched to any gene: 10. The V gene's germline CDR1 is MDHEN and CDR2 SYDVKM. The CDR3 sequence is CASSSAGGNANTQYF. The CDR3 region has the DNA TGTGCCAGCAGTTCGGCGGGGGGTAATGCGAATACGCAGTATTTT.

The chain couples TRBV5-1 to TRBJ2-1, with D unresolved. This CDR3 region has 16 residues. Per the germline V gene, CDR1 is SGHRS and CDR2 is YFSETQ. Trimming cost V 4 bases and J 0 bases, with 14 bases left between them. The CDR3 DNA follows: TGCGCCAGCAGCCGAGAGACCCGGAGCTCCTACAATGAGCAGTTCTTC. Translation: CASSRETRSSYNEQFF.

The chain couples TRBV28 to TRBJ1-5; 11 bases match TRBD1. Trimming at V came to 3 bases and at J to 5 bases, leaving 3 bases not matched to a gene. This CDR3 contains 15 residues. Germline CDR1 and CDR2: MDHEN and SYDVKM. Written as DNA, the CDR3 is TGTGCCAGCAGTTTGAGGACAGGGGGCGATCAGCCCCAGCATTTT. It yields the protein CASSLRTGGDQPQHF.

V is TRBV19 and J is TRBJ2-2, with TRBD2 as a possible D gene (5 bases). Trimming removed 3 bases from V and 6 bases from J, with 14 bases in between. CDR3 length: 15 residues. In germline, CDR1 is LNHDA, CDR2 SQIVND (reference sequence). The CDR3 protein is CASSIVGISAGELFF. DNA of the CDR3: TGTGCCAGTAGTATCGTCGGGATAAGTGCCGGGGAGCTGTTTTTT.

This CDR3 reads CASSLSGNTGELFF. CDR3 sequence (DNA): TGTGCCAGCAGCTTGTCCGGGAACACCGGGGAGCTGTTTTTT. The J gene is TRBJ2-2, the V gene TRBV5-8; no firm D call. Germline V CDR1 and CDR2: SGHTS, YDEGEE. Trimming stripped 1 base from V and 1 base from J, with 5 bases between. The CDR3 runs 14 residues.

The chain is built from TRBV11-2 and TRBJ2-7; D gene unclear. V was clipped by 0 bases and J by 0 bases, with 6 bases between them. Germline-derived CDR1 and CDR2 are SGHAT and FQNNGV. CDR3 length equals 14 residues. CDR3 bases: TGTGCCAGCAGCTTAGATCGGAGCTCCTACGAGCAGTACTTC. Its protein is CASSLDRSSYEQYF.

This chain uses TRBV5-6 with TRBJ2-1; D remains ambiguous. V shed 0 bases and J shed 9 bases, with 7 bases lying between them. There are 12 residues in the CDR3. Germline V lookup: CDR1 SGHDT, CDR2 YYEEEE. The CDR3 bases are TGTGCCAGCAGCTTGGCCGGGTTTGAGCAGTTCTTC. As protein: CASSLAGFEQFF.

The chain employs TRBV27 and TRBJ2-3; D possibly matches TRBD1 or TRBD2 (5 bases each). There are 16 residues in the CDR3. The V end was cut by 5 bases, the J end by 0 bases, with 15 bases between. In germline, CDR1 is MNHEY, CDR2 SMNVEV (reference sequence). Written as DNA, the CDR3 is TGTGCCAGCAGTCAATTTTCGGGACGTAGCACAGATACGCAGTATTTT. Its protein is CASSQFSGRSTDTQYF.

J is TRBJ2-7 and V is TRBV5-5; D might be TRBD1 (7 bases). The germline V and J ends were trimmed by 1 base and 4 bases, with 18 bases remaining between them. The germline V gene encodes CDR1 SGHKS and CDR2 YYEKEE (reference sequence). This CDR3 is 16 amino acids long. The CDR3 sequence: CASSLSLGQGGYEQYF. CDR3 in DNA: TGTGCCAGCAGCTTGTCCCTAGGGCAGGGGGGATACGAGCAGTACTTC.

The V gene is TRBV25-1, the J gene TRBJ2-2; 10 bases are shared with TRBD1. V shed 4 bases and J 5 bases; nucleotides not matched to a gene: 4. The V gene's germline CDR1 is MGHDK and CDR2 SYGVNS. This CDR3 region has 15 residues. The CDR3 DNA sequence: TGTGCCAGCAGTGCCCCGGGACAGGGGACCGGGGAGCTGTTTTTT. This encodes CASSAPGQGTGELFF.

This clone was counted a few times. This chain connects TRBV6-4 to TRBJ2-1; the match to TRBD2 covers 9 bases. V lost 4 bases, J lost 10 bases, and 14 bases stayed unmatched. Germline CDR1 reads MRHNA; CDR2 reads SNTAGT. The CDR3 is 16 amino acids. CDR3 in amino acids: CASSGQALAGPVEQFF. The CDR3 DNA sequence: TGTGCCAGCAGTGGCCAGGCCCTAGCGGGGCCGGTAGAGCAGTTCTTC.

The chain is built from TRBV15 and TRBJ2-2; no firm D call. The CDR3 covers 14 residues. Trimming shortened V by 3 bases and J by 4 bases, and 9 bases separated the two germline ends. Germline CDR1 is LNHNV and CDR2 is YYDKDF (reference sequence). The CDR3 spells CATSSLGITGELFF. As DNA, the CDR3 is TGTGCCACCAGCAGTTTAGGGATCACCGGGGAGCTGTTTTTT.

The chain is built from TRBV19 and TRBJ2-4; weak D call: TRBD2 (6 bases). Trimming took off 3 bases at V and 4 bases at J, with 22 bases between the two ends. CDR1 is LNHDA and CDR2 is SQIVND in the germline V gene (reference sequence). The CDR3 is made up of 18 amino acids. CDR3 loop: CASSMNGGASSRKNIQYF. CDR3 sequence (DNA): TGTGCCAGTAGTATGAATGGCGGGGCGTCTTCAAGAAAAAACATTCAGTACTTC.

This clone was observed a few times. The chain has TRBV5-1 and TRBJ1-1; D is ambiguous. Trimming took off 5 bases at V and 0 bases at J, with 8 bases between the two ends. From germline, CDR1 is SGHRS and CDR2 YFSETQ. The CDR3 contains 13 residues. The CDR3 DNA sequence: TGCGCCAGCAGACTTACAGTGAACACTGAAGCTTTCTTT. As protein: CASRLTVNTEAFF.

The chain has TRBV19 and TRBJ1-1, with 7 bases matching TRBD1. The CDR3 spans 13 residues. Germline V CDR1 and CDR2: LNHDA, SQIVND (reference sequence). The junction had 3 bases not matched to a gene; V was cut back by 4 bases and J by 4 bases. CDR3 DNA sequence: TGTGCCAGTAGTAGGGCAGGGGGCACTGAAGCTTTCTTT. It encodes CASSRAGGTEAFF.

The chain is built from TRBV2 and TRBJ2-3; D is unresolved. CDR1 and CDR2 from the germline V gene are SNHLY and FYNNEI. This CDR3 is built from 16 residues. Trimming cost V 1 base and J 2 bases, with 13 bases left between them. In DNA, the CDR3 is TGTGCCAGCAGTGAAGACGATCCACTGATCACAGATACGCAGTATTTT. The encoded protein is CASSEDDPLITDTQYF.

V and J are TRBV6-5 and TRBJ1-3; D gene unclear. Trimming shortened V by 0 bases and J by 0 bases, and 9 bases separated the two germline ends. The CDR3 is made up of 16 amino acids. CDR1 is MNHEY and CDR2 is SVGAGI in the germline V gene. The CDR3 DNA follows: TGTGCCAGCAGTTACTCGGCTCAGAGCTCTGGAAACACCATATATTTT. It encodes CASSYSAQSSGNTIYF.

The chain links TRBV7-9 to TRBJ1-6; weak D call: TRBD1 (5 bases). Germline loops: CDR1 SEHNR, CDR2 FQNEAQ (reference sequence). There are 16 residues in the CDR3. The ends were cut back, 4 bases at V and 9 bases at J, with 19 bases in the middle. The CDR3 DNA reads as TGTGCCAGCAGCTCAGGGTCGTTACGAGCGGCTTCACCCCTCCACTTT. Protein: CASSSGSLRAASPLHF.

This clone was detected only once. The chain employs TRBV6-1 and TRBJ1-3; D is ambiguous. Germline V gives CDR1 MNHNS, CDR2 SASEGT. The CDR3 length is 14 residues. V lost 8 bases and J 0 bases, leaving 11 bases between the germline ends. The CDR3 coding sequence is TGTGCCAGCGCTACGGATTACTCTGGAAACACCATATATTTT. Protein product: CASATDYSGNTIYF.

The V call is TRBV6-6, the J call TRBJ1-2, with D perhaps TRBD1 (6 bases). The CDR3 covers 14 residues. V lost 6 bases to trimming and J lost 6 bases, with 17 bases between them. Looked up from germline, CDR1 is MNHNY and CDR2 is SVGAGI (reference sequence). CDR3 DNA sequence: TGTGCCAGCAGCGGATATAGCGGGGGCGATGGCTACACCTTC. Translated, it gives CASSGYSGGDGYTF.

The rearrangement links TRBV28 to TRBJ1-2; D call uncertain. CDR1 and CDR2 (germline): MDHEN, SYDVKM. V was cut by 6 bases and J by 4 bases, with 9 bases left in between. The CDR3 has 12 residues. This CDR3 reads CASSLISYGYTF. The CDR3 DNA is TGTGCCAGCAGCCTGATCAGCTATGGCTACACCTTC.

The chain couples TRBV6-5 to TRBJ2-7; no reliable D call. This CDR3 has 11 amino acids. Trimming shortened V by 4 bases and J by 6 bases, and 7 bases separated the two germline ends. Per the germline V gene, CDR1 is MNHEY and CDR2 is SVGAGI. The CDR3 sequence: CASSSIGEQYF. CDR3 nucleotides: TGTGCCAGCAGTTCCATCGGCGAGCAGTACTTC.